These T cell receptor beta chains were read from a single sample in a study of cytomegalovirus exposure and HLA in healthy donors. Clones were sequenced by immunoSEQ multiplex PCR, and TCRdb holds only the in-frame ones, with some missing. The data contain 100,000 to 150,000 clones, 80% of them seen just once; the ten biggest clones take up 7% to 9.5%. Specimen: PBMCs. These receptors were obtained from a man aged 25-45 years in good health and CMV-seropositive. Each CDR3 is given with its conserved first and last residue. The D gene is left open where the match is weak. Clone size is shown for a subset of rows, as once, few, many or a class of expanded clone.

V	J	size	length	D	DNA	CDR3
TRBV6-1	TRBJ2-7	NA	13	NA	TGTGCCAGCAGGGGCCGGACAGTATACGAGCAGTACTTC	CASRGRTVYEQYF
TRBV19	TRBJ1-2	NA	15	TRBD1	TGTGCCAGTAGTATATCTGGACAGGGTCACTATGGCTACACCTTC	CASSISGQGHYGYTF
TRBV12-5	TRBJ2-1	once	19	TRBD2	TGTGCTAGTGGTTTGGTCCGACTAGCGGGGGGGTCGGGATACAATGAGCAGTTCTTC	CASGLVRLAGGSGYNEQFF
TRBV19	TRBJ1-1	NA	15	NA	TGTGCCAGTAGTGTTCCGGGACAACTGAACACTGAAGCTTTCTTT	CASSVPGQLNTEAFF
TRBV29-1	TRBJ1-4	once	13	NA	TGCAGCGCAGAAATTGCAACTAATGAAAAACTGTTTTTT	CSAEIATNEKLFF
TRBV6-6	TRBJ1-2	NA	15	TRBD1	TGTGCCAGCAGTTACCCGAAAACAGGGGTAGGTGGCTACACCTTC	CASSYPKTGVGGYTF
TRBV2	TRBJ2-7	NA	15	NA	TGTGCCAGCAGTGAAAGGTCCGGACAGTCCTCCGAGCAGTACTTC	CASSERSGQSSEQYF
TRBV7-9	TRBJ1-1	NA	13	NA	TGTGCCAGCAGCCTCGTGGCAGGGACTGAAGCTTTCTTT	CASSLVAGTEAFF
TRBV10-3	TRBJ1-1	NA	13	NA	TGTGCCATCAAGGATTTCCAGGACACTGAAGCTTTCTTT	CAIKDFQDTEAFF
TRBV19	TRBJ1-6	once	14	NA	TGTGCCAGTAGAACTGAGGACAGAAATTCACCCCTCCACTTT	CASRTEDRNSPLHF
TRBV19	TRBJ2-5	NA	13	NA	TGTGCCAGTAGTATAATTATGCAAGAGACCCAGTACTTC	CASSIIMQETQYF
TRBV21-1	TRBJ1-6	NA	14	NA	TGTGCCAGCAGCACCCGGGATGCGGATTCACCCCTCCACTTT	CASSTRDADSPLHF
TRBV29-1	TRBJ1-2	NA	13	NA	TGCAGCGCAACCAGCGGAGGGGACTATGGCTACACCTTC	CSATSGGDYGYTF
TRBV11-3	TRBJ1-2	NA	14	NA	TGTGCCAGCAGCTTTCATGACAATAACTATGGCTACACCTTC	CASSFHDNNYGYTF
TRBV5-8	TRBJ2-5	NA	14	TRBD2	TGTGCCAGCAGCTTGGGACGGGGGGAAGAGACCCAGTACTTC	CASSLGRGEETQYF
TRBV6-1	TRBJ1-1	NA	15	NA	TGTGCCAGCAGCGATCCCGACAGGTTGAACACTGAAGCTTTCTTT	CASSDPDRLNTEAFF
TRBV28	TRBJ1-6	NA	12	NA	TGTGCCAGCAGTATACAGGGTTCACCCCTCCACTTT	CASSIQGSPLHF
TRBV6-5	TRBJ1-2	once	15	NA	TGTGCCAGCAGTTACTCATCCCTCAATCGGTATGGCTACACCTTC	CASSYSSLNRYGYTF
TRBV10-3	TRBJ1-1	NA	16	NA	TGTGCCATCGGCTCAAATTCGATTCAAGGGGACACTGAAGCTTTCTTT	CAIGSNSIQGDTEAFF
TRBV5-1	TRBJ1-1	NA	14	NA	TGCGCCAGCAGCCAAACGACAGGGAACACTGAAGCTTTCTTT	CASSQTTGNTEAFF
TRBV5-1	TRBJ2-7	NA	14	NA	TGCGCCAGCAGCTCGTCGACACCTACCTACGAGCAGTACTTC	CASSSSTPTYEQYF
TRBV4-1	TRBJ1-5	NA	15	NA	TGCGCCAGCAGCCAAGCGAGGGAAAGCAATCAGCCCCAGCATTTT	CASSQARESNQPQHF
TRBV10-3	TRBJ2-1	once	14	TRBD2	TGTGCCATCAAGTCGGGGGGTAGCTACAATGAGCAGTTCTTC	CAIKSGGSYNEQFF
TRBV29-1	TRBJ2-1	NA	17	TRBD2	TGCAGCGTTGAAGATATCACTAGCGGTCGACATTACAATGAGCAGTTCTTC	CSVEDITSGRHYNEQFF
TRBV27	TRBJ1-2	NA	15	TRBD1	TGTGCCAGCAGTTTATCGGCAGGGGGCGTTTATGGCTACACCTTC	CASSLSAGGVYGYTF
TRBV7-3	TRBJ1-2	few	14	TRBD1	TGTGCCAGCAGCTTAGGGACAGAAAACTATGGCTACACCTTC	CASSLGTENYGYTF
TRBV30	TRBJ1-1	NA	13	TRBD1	TGTGCCTGGAAAGACAGGGGGAACACTGAAGCTTTCTTT	CAWKDRGNTEAFF
TRBV6-5	TRBJ2-1	NA	16	TRBD2	TGTGCCAGCAGTTACGGGACTAGCGGGGGGAGTAGTGAGCAGTTCTTC	CASSYGTSGGSSEQFF
TRBV7-3	TRBJ1-3	once	17	TRBD1	TGTGCCAGCAGCCAAGAAGGGACAGCGTCCTCTGGAAACACCATATATTTT	CASSQEGTASSGNTIYF
TRBV2	TRBJ2-3	NA	16	TRBD2	TGTGCCAGCAGCCCCCTCCCTAGCGGGGCAACAGATACGCAGTATTTT	CASSPLPSGATDTQYF